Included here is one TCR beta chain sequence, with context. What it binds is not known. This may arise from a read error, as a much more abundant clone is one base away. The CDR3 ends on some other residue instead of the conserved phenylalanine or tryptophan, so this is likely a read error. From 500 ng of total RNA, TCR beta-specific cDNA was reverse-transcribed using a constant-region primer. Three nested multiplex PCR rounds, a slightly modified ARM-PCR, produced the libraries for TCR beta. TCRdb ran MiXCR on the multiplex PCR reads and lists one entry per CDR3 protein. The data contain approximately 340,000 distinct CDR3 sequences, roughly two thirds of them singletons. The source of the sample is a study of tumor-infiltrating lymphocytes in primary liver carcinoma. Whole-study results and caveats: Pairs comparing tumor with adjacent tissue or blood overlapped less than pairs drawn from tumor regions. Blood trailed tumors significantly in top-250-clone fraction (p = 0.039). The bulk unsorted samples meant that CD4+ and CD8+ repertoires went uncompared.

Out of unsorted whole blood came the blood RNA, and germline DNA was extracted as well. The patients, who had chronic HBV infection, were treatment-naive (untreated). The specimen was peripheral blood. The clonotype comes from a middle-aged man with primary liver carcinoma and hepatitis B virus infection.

The CDR3 region is CASSTDIRANVLTL. DNA of the CDR3: TGTGCCAGCAGTACGGACATTCGGGCCAACGTCCTGACTCTC. The J gene is TRBJ2-6, the V gene TRBV12-3 or TRBV12-4, with D maybe TRBD1 (5 bases). V was cut by 5 bases and J by 5 bases, with 10 bases left in between. The CDR3 covers 14 residues.